Below, 19 T cell receptor beta chains from the same sample are listed, as sequenced in a study of T-cell memory formation after mild COVID-19. TCRdb reanalysed the 5' RACE reads using MiXCR and keeps one entry per CDR3 protein. The table includes about half a million distinct CDR3 sequences, about 20% detected once. Sequencing input: PBMCs or a T cell subset sorted from them (not recorded which). These receptors were collected from an adult woman who had mild COVID-19 (a few samples of this study predate the infection). Cell type and time point are not known.

This clonotype showed up many times. V and J are TRBV25-1 and TRBJ2-3; no clear D gene. Germline-derived CDR1 and CDR2 are MGHDK and SYGVNS. Trimming pared 5 bases from V and 0 bases from J, leaving 3 bases between. This CDR3 spans 12 amino acids. CDR3 nucleotide sequence: TGTGCCAGCAGTAAGAGCACAGATACGCAGTATTTT. Amino acid sequence: CASSKSTDTQYF.

This clonotype was counted between two and nine times. The J gene is TRBJ1-1, the V gene TRBV6-2 or TRBV6-3, with 7 bases identical to TRBD1. Germline V lookup: CDR1 MNHEY, CDR2 SVGEGT. The junction had 10 bases not matched to a gene; V was cut back by 8 bases and J by 4 bases. The CDR3 has 14 residues. CDR3 in DNA: TGTGCCAGCCAGAGGACAGGCCGCGGCACTGAAGCTTTCTTT. Translated: CASQRTGRGTEAFF.

This clonotype came up many times. J is TRBJ2-1 and V is TRBV12-3 or TRBV12-4; no firm D call. V lost 5 bases and J lost 7, with 15 bases in between. The CDR3 consists of 14 residues. The CDR3 here is CASSPRSVRNEQFF. In nucleotides, the CDR3 is TGTGCCAGCAGTCCTCGGAGTGTGAGAAATGAGCAGTTCTTC.

This clonotype came up a few times. This chain joins TRBV7-9 and TRBJ2-2; perhaps TRBD1 as D (6 bases). CDR3 length equals 16 residues. Trimming cost V 5 bases and J 4 bases, with 17 bases left between them. The germline V gene has CDR1 SEHNR and CDR2 FQNEAQ (reference sequence). Written as DNA, the CDR3 is TGTGCCAGCAGCCCGTCGGCCATACAGGGCACCGGGGAGCTGTTTTTT. Its protein product is CASSPSAIQGTGELFF.

The chain joins TRBV11-2 to TRBJ1-1; D unresolved. Germline CDR1 reads SGHAT; CDR2 reads FQNNGV. This CDR3 has 12 amino acids. With 4 bases removed from V and 10 bases from J, the gap between germline ends came to 13 bases. As DNA, the CDR3 is TGTGCCAGCAGCTCTCTCCGGGCCGGAGCTTTCTTT. Translating it yields CASSSLRAGAFF.

The genes are TRBV20-1 and TRBJ2-2; 11 positions match TRBD2. The J segment lost 5 bases and the V segment lost 1 base, leaving 6 bases of the junction unmatched. The germline gives CDR1 DFQATT, CDR2 SNEGSKA (reference sequence). CDR3 length equals 16 residues. As DNA, the CDR3 is TGCAGTGCTAGAGCGGCTAGCGGGGGGAGGACCGGGGAGCTGTTTTTT. It encodes CSARAASGGRTGELFF.

This clonotype came up a few times. The chain is built from TRBV12-3 or TRBV12-4 and TRBJ2-5, with D possibly matching TRBD2 (5 bases). This CDR3 is 14 amino acids long. V gave up 2 bases and J gave up 5 bases, with 12 bases separating them. CDR3 bases: TGTGCCAGCAGTTTAAGCACGAGGGTGGAGACCCAGTACTTC. This translates into CASSLSTRVETQYF.

This clonotype was picked up a small number of times. J is TRBJ2-1 and V is TRBV27, with D hard to call. The CDR3 sequence is 13 residues long. Trimming took 3 bases from V and 13 from J, leaving 16 bases between them. Germline loops: CDR1 MNHEY, CDR2 SMNVEV (reference sequence). The CDR3 reads CASSFDARVKQFF. CDR3 sequence (DNA): TGTGCCAGCAGTTTTGACGCTAGGGTGAAACAGTTCTTC.

This clonotype was observed a few times. The rearrangement links TRBV6-5 to TRBJ2-2, with a possible D match to TRBD1 (6 bases). Germline loops: CDR1 MNHEY, CDR2 SVGAGI. V dropped 6 bases and J dropped 6 bases, with 14 bases sitting between them. The CDR3 runs 14 residues. The CDR3 nucleotides read TGTGCCAGCAGCTCCGGGACAATCGCCGGGGAGCTGTTTTTT. Translated, it gives CASSSGTIAGELFF.

This clonotype appeared a few times. The V gene is TRBV20-1, the J gene TRBJ2-7; 9 bases match TRBD1. The CDR3 runs to 12 residues. V was clipped by 7 bases and J by 3 bases; unmatched bases: 4. Germline loops: CDR1 DFQATT, CDR2 SNEGSKA (reference sequence). For the CDR3, the DNA is TGCAGTGTGGGACAGGGTAACTACGAGCAGTACTTC. It codes for CSVGQGNYEQYF.

This clonotype has just a few counts. V gene TRBV20-1 combines with J gene TRBJ1-2; the D gene is possibly TRBD1 (6 bases). The CDR3 consists of 13 residues. V was trimmed by 0 bases and J by 8 bases, leaving 13 bases between them. Germline V gene lookup returns CDR1 DFQATT and CDR2 SNEGSKA (reference sequence). The CDR3 protein is CSARDPQGGGYTF. The CDR3 nucleotides read TGCAGTGCTAGAGATCCACAGGGAGGCGGCTACACCTTC.

This clonotype was detected many times. This chain joins TRBV2 and TRBJ2-1; tentatively, D is TRBD2 (6 bases). Trimming left V 0 bases short and J 6 bases short, with 18 bases between. This CDR3 is built from 17 residues. Germline V lookup: CDR1 SNHLY, CDR2 FYNNEI. The chain's CDR3 is CASSEASAGMAFNEQFF. CDR3 nucleotide sequence: TGTGCCAGCAGTGAAGCCTCCGCGGGGATGGCCTTCAATGAGCAGTTCTTC. Based on the CDR3 plus reference TRBV2 and TRBJ2-1, the full variable domain is EPEVTQTPSHQVTQMGQEVILRCVPISNHLYFYWYRQILGQKVEFLVSFYNNEISEKSEIFDDQFSVERPDGSNFTLKIRSTKLEDSAMYFCASSEASAGMAFNEQFFGPGTRLTVL.

The chain carries TRBV18 and TRBJ2-3, with TRBD2 matching over 8 bases. Germline CDR1 is KGHSH and CDR2 is LQKENI. Losses at the gene ends were 7 bases for V and 0 bases for J; bases not matched to a gene: 9. CDR3 length equals 16 residues. The chain's CDR3 is CASYPGLESSTDTQYF. In DNA, the CDR3 is TGTGCCAGCTACCCGGGACTAGAATCAAGCACAGATACGCAGTATTTT.

V and J are TRBV12-3 or TRBV12-4 and TRBJ2-3; a possible D gene is TRBD1 (6 bases). This CDR3 has 14 amino acids. The V end lost 6 bases, the J end lost 4 bases, and 14 bases lay between the germline ends. The CDR3 loop reads CASSPEGHSDTQYF. DNA of the CDR3: TGTGCCAGCAGCCCTGAGGGACATTCAGATACGCAGTATTTT.

CDR3 residues: CASSQDQRPGPSGSLGTDTQYF. The CDR3 nucleotides read TGTGCCAGCAGCCAAGATCAGCGTCCGGGGCCTAGCGGGAGTCTTGGCACAGATACGCAGTATTTT. The V and J genes are TRBV4-2 and TRBJ2-3; 10 bases are a match to TRBD2. Germline loops: CDR1 LGHNA, CDR2 YNFKEQ. Trimming took 0 bases from V and 1 from J; bases not matched to a gene: 19. CDR3 size: 22 residues.

Turning to this clonotype: Germline and junction disagree at one end, which may indicate a read error. This chain's CDR3 is CACLGGSHNEQFF. CDR3 in DNA: TGTGCCTGCCTCGGGGGCTCCCACAATGAGCAGTTCTTC. The V and J genes are TRBV30 and TRBJ2-1; D tentatively fits TRBD1 or TRBD2 (6 bases each). Germline values: CDR1 GTSNPN, CDR2 SVGIG (reference sequence). This CDR3 spans 13 amino acids.

This chain links TRBV24-1 with TRBJ2-1; D possibly uses TRBD1 or TRBD2 (5 bases each). There are 18 residues in the CDR3. Germline V gives CDR1 KGHDR, CDR2 SFDVKD. Trimming stripped 2 bases from V and 0 bases from J, with 16 bases between. CDR3 DNA sequence: TGTGCCACCAGTGATTCCCGTCGGGGCGGCCGCTCCTACAATGAGCAGTTCTTC. This translates into CATSDSRRGGRSYNEQFF.

This clonotype was seen only a few times. V usage is TRBV29-1 and J usage is TRBJ2-1, with 8 bases that match TRBD2. This CDR3 is 16 amino acids long. CDR1 and CDR2 from the germline V gene are SQVTM and ANQGSEA. Trimming took 3 bases from V and 7 from J; bases not matched to a gene: 14. The CDR3, as DNA: TGCAGCGTTGAGGATCCAACTAGCGGAATCGAGAATGAGCAGTTCTTC. Protein product: CSVEDPTSGIENEQFF.

This clonotype was picked up a small number of times. J is TRBJ2-7 and V is TRBV20-1, with D maybe TRBD1 (7 bases). Trimming shortened V by 6 bases and J by 3 bases, and 21 bases separated the two germline ends. Germline CDR1 DFQATT, CDR2 SNEGSKA (reference sequence). The CDR3 extends over 15 amino acids. The CDR3 here is CSAARRGAAFYEQYF. The CDR3 DNA is TGCAGTGCAGCCCGCAGGGGGGCGGCATTCTACGAGCAGTACTTC.